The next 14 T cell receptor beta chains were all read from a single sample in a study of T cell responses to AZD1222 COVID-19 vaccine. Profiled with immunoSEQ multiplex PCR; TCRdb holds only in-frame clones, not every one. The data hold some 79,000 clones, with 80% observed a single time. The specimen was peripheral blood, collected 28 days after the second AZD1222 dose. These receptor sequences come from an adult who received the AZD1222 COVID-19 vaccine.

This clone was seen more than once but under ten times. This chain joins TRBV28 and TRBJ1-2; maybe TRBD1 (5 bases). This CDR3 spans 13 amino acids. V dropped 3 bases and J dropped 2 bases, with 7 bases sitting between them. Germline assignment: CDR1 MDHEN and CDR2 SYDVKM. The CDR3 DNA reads TGTGCCAGCAGTTTGGGGGTAAACTATGGCTACACCTTC. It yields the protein CASSLGVNYGYTF.

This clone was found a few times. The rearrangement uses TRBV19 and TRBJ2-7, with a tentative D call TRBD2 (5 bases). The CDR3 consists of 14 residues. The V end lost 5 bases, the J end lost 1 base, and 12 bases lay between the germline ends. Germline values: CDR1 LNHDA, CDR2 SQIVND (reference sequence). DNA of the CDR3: TGTGCCAGTAGTCCCCCCTGGGAGTCCTACGAGCAGTACTTC. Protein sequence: CASSPPWESYEQYF. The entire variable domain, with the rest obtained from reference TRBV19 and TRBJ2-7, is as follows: DGGITQSPKYLFRKEGQNVTLSCEQNLNHDAMYWYRQDPGQGLRLIYYSQIVNDFQKGDIAEGYSVSREKKESFPLTVTSAQKNPTAFYLCASSPPWESYEQYFGPGTRLTVT.

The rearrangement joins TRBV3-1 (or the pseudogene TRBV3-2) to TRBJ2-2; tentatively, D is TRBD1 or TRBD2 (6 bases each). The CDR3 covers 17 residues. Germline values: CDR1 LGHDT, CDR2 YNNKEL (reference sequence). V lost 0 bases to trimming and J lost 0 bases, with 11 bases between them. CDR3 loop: CASSQDRGGPNTGELFF. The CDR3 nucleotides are TGTGCCAGCAGCCAAGATCGAGGGGGGCCGAACACCGGGGAGCTGTTTTTT.

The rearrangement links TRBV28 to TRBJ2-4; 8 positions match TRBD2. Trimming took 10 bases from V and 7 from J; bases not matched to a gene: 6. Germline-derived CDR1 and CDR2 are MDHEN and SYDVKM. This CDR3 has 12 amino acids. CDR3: CATGGAGNIQYF. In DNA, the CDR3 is TGTGCCACCGGGGGGGCGGGGAACATTCAGTACTTC.

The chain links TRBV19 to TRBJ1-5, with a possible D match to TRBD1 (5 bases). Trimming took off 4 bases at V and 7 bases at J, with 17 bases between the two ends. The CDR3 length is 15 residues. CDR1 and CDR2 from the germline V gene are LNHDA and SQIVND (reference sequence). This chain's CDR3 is CASSTQGWMDQPQHF. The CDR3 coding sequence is TGTGCCAGTAGTACCCAGGGTTGGATGGACCAGCCCCAGCATTTT. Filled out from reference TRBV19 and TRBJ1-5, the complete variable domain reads DGGITQSPKYLFRKEGQNVTLSCEQNLNHDAMYWYRQDPGQGLRLIYYSQIVNDFQKGDIAEGYSVSREKKESFPLTVTSAQKNPTAFYLCASSTQGWMDQPQHFGDGTRLSIL.

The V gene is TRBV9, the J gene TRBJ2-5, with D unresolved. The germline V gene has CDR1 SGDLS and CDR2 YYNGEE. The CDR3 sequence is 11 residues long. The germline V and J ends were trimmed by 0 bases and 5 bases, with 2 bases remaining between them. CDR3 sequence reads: CASSVEETQYF. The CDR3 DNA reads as TGTGCCAGCAGCGTAGAGGAGACCCAGTACTTC.

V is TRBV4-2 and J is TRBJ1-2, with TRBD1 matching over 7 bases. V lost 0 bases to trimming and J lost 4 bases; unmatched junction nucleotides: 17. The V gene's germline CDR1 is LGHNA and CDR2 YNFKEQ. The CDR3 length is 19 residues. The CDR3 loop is CASSQDQGDTGVGSYGYTF. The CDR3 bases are TGTGCCAGCAGCCAAGATCAGGGAGACACAGGGGTCGGTAGCTATGGCTACACCTTC.

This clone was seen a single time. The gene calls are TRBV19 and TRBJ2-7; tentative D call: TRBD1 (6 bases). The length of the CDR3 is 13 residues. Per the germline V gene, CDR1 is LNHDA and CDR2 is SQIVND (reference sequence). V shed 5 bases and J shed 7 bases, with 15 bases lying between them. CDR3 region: CASSAQGPGEQYF. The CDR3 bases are TGTGCCAGTAGTGCACAGGGTCCGGGGGAGCAGTACTTC.

The CDR3 is CASMITGGDNEQFF. In nucleotides, the CDR3 is TGTGCCAGTATGATAACGGGAGGGGACAATGAGCAGTTCTTC. This chain joins TRBV19 and TRBJ2-1; TRBD2 matches 8 bases. In germline, CDR1 is LNHDA, CDR2 SQIVND (reference sequence). The CDR3 is made up of 14 amino acids. V gave up 7 bases and J gave up 5 bases; unmatched junction bases: 7. The full variable domain, in which reference TRBV19 and TRBJ2-1 provide the parts outside the CDR3, is DGGITQSPKYLFRKEGQNVTLSCEQNLNHDAMYWYRQDPGQGLRLIYYSQIVNDFQKGDIAEGYSVSREKKESFPLTVTSAQKNPTAFYLCASMITGGDNEQFFGPGTRLTVL.

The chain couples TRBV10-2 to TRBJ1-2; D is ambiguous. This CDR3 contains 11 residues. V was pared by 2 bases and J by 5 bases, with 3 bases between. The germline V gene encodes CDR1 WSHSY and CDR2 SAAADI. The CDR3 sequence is CASSEGYGYTF. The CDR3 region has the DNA TGCGCCAGCAGTGAGGGGTATGGCTACACCTTC.

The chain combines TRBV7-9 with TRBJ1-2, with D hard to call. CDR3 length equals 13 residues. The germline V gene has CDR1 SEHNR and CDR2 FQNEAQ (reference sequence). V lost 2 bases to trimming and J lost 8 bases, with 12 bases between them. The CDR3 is CASSLSRTDGYTF. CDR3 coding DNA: TGTGCCAGCAGCTTATCCCGGACTGACGGCTACACCTTC.

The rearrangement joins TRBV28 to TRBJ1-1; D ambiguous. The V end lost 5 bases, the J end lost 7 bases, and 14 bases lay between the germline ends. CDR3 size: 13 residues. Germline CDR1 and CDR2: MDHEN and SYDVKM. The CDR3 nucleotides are TGTGCCAGCAGTCTAGACATGGAGATTGAAGCTTTCTTT. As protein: CASSLDMEIEAFF.

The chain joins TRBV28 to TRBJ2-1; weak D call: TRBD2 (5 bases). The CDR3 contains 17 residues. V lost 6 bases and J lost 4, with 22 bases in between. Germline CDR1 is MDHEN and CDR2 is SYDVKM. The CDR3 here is CASSPMLGERRYNEQFF. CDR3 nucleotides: TGTGCCAGCAGCCCTATGTTGGGAGAGCGGCGATACAATGAGCAGTTCTTC. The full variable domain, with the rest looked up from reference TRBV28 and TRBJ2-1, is DVKVTQSSRYLVKRTGEKVFLECVQDMDHENMFWYRQDPGLGLRLIYFSYDVKMKEKGDIPEGYSVSREKKERFSLILESASTNQTSMYLCASSPMLGERRYNEQFFGPGTRLTVL.

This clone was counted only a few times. The DNA for the CDR3 is TGTGCCAGCGCTGGGGTGTATCTGGGGGACTTCGACTCCTACAATGAGCAGTTCTTC. Amino acid sequence: CASAGVYLGDFDSYNEQFF. The chain employs TRBV28 and TRBJ2-1; D perhaps matches TRBD2 (6 bases). Germline V lookup: CDR1 MDHEN, CDR2 SYDVKM. Between the trimmed V and J ends, which lost 8 bases and 0 bases, there was a span of 26 bases. This CDR3 region has 19 residues.